This TCR beta chain was observed in a study of post-analysis software for immune sequencing data (dated by TCRdb to the mid-2010s). With respect to the entire study: Disease courses on record covered relapsing-remitting, secondary progressive and progressive-relapsing multiple sclerosis, though some patients had no subtype annotation. Patient repertoires were compared against ten to eleven previously published healthy control repertoires from donors aged about 6 to 27 years. A subset of samples was prepared in parallel using single-end sample barcoding, then pooled and co-amplified after Illumina adapter ligation.

Notes on this clonotype: No cognate antigen has been identified for it. One base away there is no much larger clone; base qualities are not given.

TCR beta repertoires were profiled from peripheral blood of 13 young patients with multiple sclerosis to demonstrate the VDJtools post-analysis software. The multiple sclerosis patients were children and adolescents between about 6 and 15 years of age. General findings and caveats noted by the study authors: Strong co-clustering of samples prepared in the same batch was shown by direct clustering with F measure, prompting a batch-effect correction. The multiple sclerosis patient group was slightly younger than the control group. Significantly higher frequencies in patients than in controls were found for five TRBV segments, including TRBV5-6, TRBV5-1 and TRBV20-1. Significantly lower normalized Chao1 diversity was found in multiple sclerosis patients than in controls, suggesting substantial peripheral T-cell clonal expansion.

CDR1 and CDR2 were assigned from the germline V gene (reference sequence) as SEHNR and FQNEAQ. V and J lose 1 base and 8 bases, and a span of 15 bases separates them. From its cysteine to its phenylalanine, the CDR3 spans 15 amino acids. Of the read, only the CDR3 DNA is kept; its 45 bases are in frame from base 1. The library was produced with PCR. Sequencing was performed on an Illumina HiSeq 2500. Unique molecular identifiers were incorporated into TCR beta cDNA libraries to reduce PCR and sequencing biases. Per 1 to 10 million input T cells, 500,000 or so cDNA molecules were obtained, such that each molecule approximated one T cell. The patient libraries were prepared and sequenced using the same protocol as the earlier healthy control dataset. Samples belonging to the same batch were prepared together, multiplexed and sequenced on a shared HiSeq lane. For the original study's pipeline: Raw barcoded reads were processed with MIGEC, and single-read molecular identifier groups were discarded before consensus assembly and CDR3 extraction. VDJtools was used for post-analysis of the clonotype tables, with diversity normalized by down-sampling every dataset to the smallest sample size. Repertoire overlap clustering matched CDR3 amino acid but not nucleotide sequences to correct batch-related cross-sample contamination. TCRdb trimmed the raw reads at Q25, called clones with MiXCR and kept productive beta chains. One record per CDR3 amino acid sequence lists the most common genes and DNA. The V and J calls and clone size are TCRdb's, not the authors'. The sample table contains a few hundred thousand distinct CDR3 sequences; only one count was recorded for around 40% of them. Together, the top ten hold roughly an eighth of the sample.

The chain employs TRBV7-9 and TRBJ2-1, with the D segment identity uncertain. The sequence derives from a girl under 18 with multiple sclerosis. The sequencing sample was made of blood. The CDR3 loop reads CASSLGPPGEDEQFF. Read as DNA, the sequence is TGTGCCAGCAGCTTAGGGCCCCCCGGTGAGGATGAGCAGTTCTTC.